Included here is one T cell receptor (beta chain) sequence, with context. Its antigen is not identified. These data are taken from a study of T-cell reconstitution after alpha-beta-depleted transplantation in children. The authors prepared the TCRbeta library with unique molecular identifiers. TCRdb passed the PCR reads through MiXCR, listing each CDR3 protein once. The table shows 85,000 to 120,000 distinct CDR3 sequences, with approximately 8% occurring only once. Overall study results and limits: Elevated TCRbeta diversity at day 60 was traced, in some patients, to surviving recipient T cells and thymic progenitors. At around two months after transplant, the alpha-beta T cells were reportedly derived from several hundred expanded clones that came from non-depleted graft cells.

The sample in question was PBMCs, obtained before TCRalphabeta/CD19-depleted stem cell transplant. This clonotype originated in a boy aged 2 to 10 with acute lymphoblastic leukemia, due to receive a stem cell transplant.

The CDR3 region has the DNA TGTGCCAGCACCCCGGGACAGGGAGACTATGGCTACACCTTC. This encodes CASTPGQGDYGYTF. This chain links TRBV7-8 with TRBJ1-2, with 9 bases fitting TRBD1. Germline loops: CDR1 SGHVS, CDR2 FQNEAQ. The CDR3 loop spans 14 amino acids. Losses at the gene ends were 7 bases for V and 3 bases for J; bases not matched to a gene: 6.